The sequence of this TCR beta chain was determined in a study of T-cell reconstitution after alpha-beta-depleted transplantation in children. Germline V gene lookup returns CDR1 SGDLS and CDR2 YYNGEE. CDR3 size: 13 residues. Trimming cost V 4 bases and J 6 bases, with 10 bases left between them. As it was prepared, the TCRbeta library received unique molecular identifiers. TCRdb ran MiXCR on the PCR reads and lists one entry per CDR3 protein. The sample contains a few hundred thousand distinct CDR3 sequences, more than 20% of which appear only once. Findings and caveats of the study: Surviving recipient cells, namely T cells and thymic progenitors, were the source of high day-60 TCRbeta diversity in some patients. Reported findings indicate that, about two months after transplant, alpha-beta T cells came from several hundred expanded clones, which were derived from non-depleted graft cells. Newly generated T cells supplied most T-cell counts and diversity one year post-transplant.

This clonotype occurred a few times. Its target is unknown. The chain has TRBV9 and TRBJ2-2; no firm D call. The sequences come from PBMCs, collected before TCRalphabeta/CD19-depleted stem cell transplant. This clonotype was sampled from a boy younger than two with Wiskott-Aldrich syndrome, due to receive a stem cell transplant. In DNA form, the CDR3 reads TGTGCCAGCAGCCTTACATTGGCCGGGGAGCTGTTTTTT. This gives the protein CASSLTLAGELFF.